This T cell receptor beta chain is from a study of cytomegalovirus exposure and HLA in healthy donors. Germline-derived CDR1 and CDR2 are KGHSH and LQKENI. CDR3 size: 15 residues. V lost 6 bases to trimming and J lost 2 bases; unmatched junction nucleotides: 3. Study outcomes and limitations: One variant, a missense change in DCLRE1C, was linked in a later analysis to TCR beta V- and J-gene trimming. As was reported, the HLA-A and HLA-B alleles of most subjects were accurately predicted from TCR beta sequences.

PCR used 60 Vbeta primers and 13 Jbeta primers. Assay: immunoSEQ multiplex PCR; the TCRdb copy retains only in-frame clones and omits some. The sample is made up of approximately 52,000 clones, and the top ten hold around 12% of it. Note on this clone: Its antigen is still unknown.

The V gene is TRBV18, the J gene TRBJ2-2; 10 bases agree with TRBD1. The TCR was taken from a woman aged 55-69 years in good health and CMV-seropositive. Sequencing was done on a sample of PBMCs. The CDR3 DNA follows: TGTGCCAGCTCTCGACAGGGGGCCAACACCGGGGAGCTGTTTTTT. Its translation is CASSRQGANTGELFF.